Given below is one TCR beta chain in context. These data are taken from a study of T cell changes during pregnancy in multiple sclerosis. Assay: immunoSEQ multiplex PCR; the TCRdb copy retains only in-frame clones and omits some. The data hold about 40,000 clones, with approximately 92% observed a single time. The CDR3 totals 12 residues. V was shortened by 4 bases and J by 6 bases, with 6 bases between the two germline ends. Germline lookup yields CDR1 MNHEY and CDR2 SMNVEV (reference sequence). The chain has TRBV27 and TRBJ1-4; no clear D gene. This sequence was found in a female donor with multiple sclerosis, enrolled in a pregnancy study. The sequencing here drew on peripheral blood, taken before pregnancy. CDR3 in amino acids: CASSSEDEKLFF. In DNA form, the CDR3 reads TGTGCCAGCAGTTCCGAGGATGAAAAACTGTTTTTT.